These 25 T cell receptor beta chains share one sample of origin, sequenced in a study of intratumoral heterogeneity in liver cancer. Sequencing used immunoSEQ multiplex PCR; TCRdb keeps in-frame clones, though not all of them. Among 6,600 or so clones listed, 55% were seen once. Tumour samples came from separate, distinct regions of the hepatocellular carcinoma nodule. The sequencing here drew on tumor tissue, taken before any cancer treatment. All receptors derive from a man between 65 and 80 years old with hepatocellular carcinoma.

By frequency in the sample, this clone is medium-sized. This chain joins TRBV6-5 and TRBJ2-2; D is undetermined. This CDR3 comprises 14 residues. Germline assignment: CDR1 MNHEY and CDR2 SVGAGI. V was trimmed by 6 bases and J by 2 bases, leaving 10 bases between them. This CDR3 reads CASSPGLNTGELFF. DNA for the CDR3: TGTGCCAGCAGCCCGGGCCTAAACACCGGGGAGCTGTTTTTT.

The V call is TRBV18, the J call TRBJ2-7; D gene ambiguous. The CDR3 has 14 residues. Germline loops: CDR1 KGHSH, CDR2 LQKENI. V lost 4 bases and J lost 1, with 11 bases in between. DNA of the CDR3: TGTGCCAGCTCACTGGACGGAAATTCCTACGAGCAGTACTTC. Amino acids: CASSLDGNSYEQYF.

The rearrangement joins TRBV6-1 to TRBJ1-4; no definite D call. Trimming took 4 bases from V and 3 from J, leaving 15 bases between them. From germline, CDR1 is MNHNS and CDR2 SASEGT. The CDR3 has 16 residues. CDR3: CASSVGRSVSNEKLFF. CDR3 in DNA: TGTGCCAGCAGTGTGGGTCGGTCGGTATCTAATGAAAAACTGTTTTTT.

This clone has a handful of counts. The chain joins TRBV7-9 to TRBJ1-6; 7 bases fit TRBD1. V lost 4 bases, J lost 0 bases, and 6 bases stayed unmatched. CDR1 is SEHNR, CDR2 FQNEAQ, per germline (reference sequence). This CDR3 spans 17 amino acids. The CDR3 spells CASSSDRPSSYNSPLHF. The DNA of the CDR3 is TGTGCCAGCAGCTCGGACAGGCCGAGCTCCTATAATTCACCCCTCCACTTT.

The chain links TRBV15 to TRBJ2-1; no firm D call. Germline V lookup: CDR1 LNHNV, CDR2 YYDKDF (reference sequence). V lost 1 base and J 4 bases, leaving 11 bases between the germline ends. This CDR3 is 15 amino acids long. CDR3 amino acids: CATSRVLGRYNEQFF. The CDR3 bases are TGTGCCACCAGCAGAGTTCTAGGACGGTACAATGAGCAGTTCTTC.

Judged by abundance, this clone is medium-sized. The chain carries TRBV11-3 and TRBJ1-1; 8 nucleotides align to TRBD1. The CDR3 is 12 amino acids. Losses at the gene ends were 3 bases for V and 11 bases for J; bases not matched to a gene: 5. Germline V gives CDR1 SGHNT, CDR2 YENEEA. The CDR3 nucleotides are TGTGCCAGCAGCTTTCGGACAGGGAGGGCTTTCTTT. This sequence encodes CASSFRTGRAFF.

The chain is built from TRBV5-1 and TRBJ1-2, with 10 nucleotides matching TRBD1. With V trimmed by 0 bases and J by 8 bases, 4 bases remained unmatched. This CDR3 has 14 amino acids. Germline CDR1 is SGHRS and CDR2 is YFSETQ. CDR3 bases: TGCGCCAGCAGCTTGGGGACAGGGGGTAGCGGCTACACCTTC. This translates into CASSLGTGGSGYTF.

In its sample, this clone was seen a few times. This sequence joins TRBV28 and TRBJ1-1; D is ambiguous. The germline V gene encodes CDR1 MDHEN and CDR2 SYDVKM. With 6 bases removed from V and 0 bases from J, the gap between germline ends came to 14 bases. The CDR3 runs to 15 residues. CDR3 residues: CASSQLGRLNTEAFF. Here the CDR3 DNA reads TGTGCCAGCAGCCAGCTAGGGCGCCTGAACACTGAAGCTTTCTTT.

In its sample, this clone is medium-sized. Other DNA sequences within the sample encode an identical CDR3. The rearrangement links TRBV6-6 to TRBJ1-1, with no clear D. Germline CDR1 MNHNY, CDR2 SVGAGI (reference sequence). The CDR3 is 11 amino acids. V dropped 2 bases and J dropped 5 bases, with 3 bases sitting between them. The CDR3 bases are TGTGCCAGCAGTTACGGTACTGAAGCTTTCTTT. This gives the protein CASSYGTEAFF.

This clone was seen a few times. CDR3 DNA: TGTGCCAGCAGCTCCCTCAGCTCTGGGGCCAACGTCCTGACTTTC. Its protein product is CASSSLSSGANVLTF. V usage is TRBV5-4 and J usage is TRBJ2-6; D is undetermined. V dropped 3 bases and J dropped 0 bases, with 7 bases sitting between them. Germline assignment: CDR1 SGHNT and CDR2 YYREEE (reference sequence). This CDR3 is 15 amino acids long.

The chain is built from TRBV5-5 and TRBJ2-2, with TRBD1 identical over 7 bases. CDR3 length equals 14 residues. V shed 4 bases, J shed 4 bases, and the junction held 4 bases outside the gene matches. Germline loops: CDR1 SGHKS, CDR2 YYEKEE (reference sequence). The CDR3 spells CASSGGQLTGELFF. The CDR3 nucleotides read TGTGCCAGCAGCGGGGGACAGCTCACCGGGGAGCTGTTTTTT.

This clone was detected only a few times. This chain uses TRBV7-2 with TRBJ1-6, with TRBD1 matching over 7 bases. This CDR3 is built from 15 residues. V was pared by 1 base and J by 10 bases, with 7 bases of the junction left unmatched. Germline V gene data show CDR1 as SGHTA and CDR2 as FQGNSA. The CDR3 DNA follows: TGTGCCAGCAGCTTAGACGCAGGGGGTGGCTCACCCCTCCACTTT. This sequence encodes CASSLDAGGGSPLHF.

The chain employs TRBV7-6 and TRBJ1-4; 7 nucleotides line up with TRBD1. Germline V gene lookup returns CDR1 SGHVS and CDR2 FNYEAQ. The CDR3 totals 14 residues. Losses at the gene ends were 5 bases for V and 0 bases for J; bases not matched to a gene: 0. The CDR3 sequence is CASSQGATNEKLFF. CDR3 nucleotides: TGTGCCAGCAGCCAGGGGGCAACTAATGAAAAACTGTTTTTT. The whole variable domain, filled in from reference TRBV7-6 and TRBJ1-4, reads GAGVSQSPRYKVTKRGQDVALRCDPISGHVSLYWYRQALGQGPEFLTYFNYEAQQDKSGLPNDRFSAERPEGSISTLTIQRTEQRDSAMYRCASSQGATNEKLFFGSGTQLSVL.

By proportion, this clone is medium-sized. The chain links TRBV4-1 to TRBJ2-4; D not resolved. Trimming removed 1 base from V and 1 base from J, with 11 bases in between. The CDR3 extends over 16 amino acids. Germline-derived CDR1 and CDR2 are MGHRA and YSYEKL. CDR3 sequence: CASSQVHLSAKNIQYF. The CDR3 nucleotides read TGCGCCAGCAGCCAAGTACACCTTTCCGCCAAAAACATTCAGTACTTC.

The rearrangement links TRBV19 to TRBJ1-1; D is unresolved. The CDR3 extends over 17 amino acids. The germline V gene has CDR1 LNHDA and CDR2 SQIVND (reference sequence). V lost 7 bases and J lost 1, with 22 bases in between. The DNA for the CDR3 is TGTGCCAGTAACCGCCCACAAAGAAAAACTCAGAACACTGAAGCTTTCTTT. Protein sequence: CASNRPQRKTQNTEAFF.

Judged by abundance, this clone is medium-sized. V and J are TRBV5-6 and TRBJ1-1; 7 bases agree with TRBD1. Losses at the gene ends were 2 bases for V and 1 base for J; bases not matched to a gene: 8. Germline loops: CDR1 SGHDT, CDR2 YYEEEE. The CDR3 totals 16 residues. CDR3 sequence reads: CASSFSRGWENTEAFF. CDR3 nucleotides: TGTGCCAGCAGCTTTAGCAGGGGGTGGGAGAACACTGAAGCTTTCTTT.

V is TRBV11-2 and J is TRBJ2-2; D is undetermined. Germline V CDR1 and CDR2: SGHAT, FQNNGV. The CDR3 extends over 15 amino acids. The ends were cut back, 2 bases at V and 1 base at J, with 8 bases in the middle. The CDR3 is CASSLRLMNTGELFF. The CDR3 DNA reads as TGTGCCAGCAGCTTACGTCTAATGAACACCGGGGAGCTGTTTTTT.

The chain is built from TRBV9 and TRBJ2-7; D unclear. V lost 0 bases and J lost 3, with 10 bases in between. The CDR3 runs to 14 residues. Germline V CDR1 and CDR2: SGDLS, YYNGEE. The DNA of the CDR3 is TGTGCCAGCAGCGTAGGTCCCCAAGACTACGAGCAGTACGTC. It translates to CASSVGPQDYEQYV.

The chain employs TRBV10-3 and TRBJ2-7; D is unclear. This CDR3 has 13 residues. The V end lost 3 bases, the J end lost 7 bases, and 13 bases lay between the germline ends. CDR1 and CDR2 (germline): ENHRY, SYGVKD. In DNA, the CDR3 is TGTGCCATCAGTGACAGTTGGGTGGAGGAGCAGTACTTC. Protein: CAISDSWVEEQYF.

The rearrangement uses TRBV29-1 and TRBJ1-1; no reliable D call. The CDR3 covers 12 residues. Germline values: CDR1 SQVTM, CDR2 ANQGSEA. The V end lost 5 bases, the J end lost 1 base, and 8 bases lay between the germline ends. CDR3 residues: CSVQQSNTEAFF. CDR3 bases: TGCAGCGTTCAACAATCGAACACTGAAGCTTTCTTT.

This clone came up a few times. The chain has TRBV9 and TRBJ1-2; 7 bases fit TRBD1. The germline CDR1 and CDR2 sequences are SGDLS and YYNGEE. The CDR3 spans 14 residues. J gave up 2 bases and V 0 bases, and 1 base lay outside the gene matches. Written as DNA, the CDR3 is TGTGCCAGCAGCGTAGGGGACAGCAACTATGGCTACACCTTC. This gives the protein CASSVGDSNYGYTF.

The CDR3 DNA sequence: TGTGCCAGCAGTTTAAGGGACAGTGTCAAGAATGAGCAGTTCTTC. This codes for CASSLRDSVKNEQFF. The chain carries TRBV6-5 and TRBJ2-1; 7 bases align to TRBD1. The CDR3 is 15 residues long. The V gene end was trimmed by 4 bases and the J gene end by 7 bases; junction bases not matched to a gene: 10. Germline CDR1 reads MNHEY; CDR2 reads SVGAGI.

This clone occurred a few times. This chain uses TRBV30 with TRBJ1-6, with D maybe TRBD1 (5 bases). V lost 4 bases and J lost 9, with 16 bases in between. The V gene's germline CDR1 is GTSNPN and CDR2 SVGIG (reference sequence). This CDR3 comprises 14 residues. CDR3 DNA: TGTGCCTGGAAGGAAGACAGTCTTAGTTCACCCCTCCACTTT. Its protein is CAWKEDSLSSPLHF.

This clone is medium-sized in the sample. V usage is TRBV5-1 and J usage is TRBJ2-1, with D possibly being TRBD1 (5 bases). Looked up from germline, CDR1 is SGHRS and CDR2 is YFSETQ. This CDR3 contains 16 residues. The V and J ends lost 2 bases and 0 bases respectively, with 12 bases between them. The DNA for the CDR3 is TGCGCCAGCAGCTTTGACAGCTTCAGCTCCTACAATGAGCAGTTCTTC. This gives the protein CASSFDSFSSYNEQFF.

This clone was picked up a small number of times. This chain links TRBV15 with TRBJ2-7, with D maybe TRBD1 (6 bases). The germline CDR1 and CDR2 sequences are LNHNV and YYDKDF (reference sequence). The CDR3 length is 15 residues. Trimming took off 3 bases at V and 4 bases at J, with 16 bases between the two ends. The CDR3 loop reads CATSREGGLSYEQYF. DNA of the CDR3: TGTGCCACCAGCAGGGAAGGGGGTCTCTCATACGAGCAGTACTTC.